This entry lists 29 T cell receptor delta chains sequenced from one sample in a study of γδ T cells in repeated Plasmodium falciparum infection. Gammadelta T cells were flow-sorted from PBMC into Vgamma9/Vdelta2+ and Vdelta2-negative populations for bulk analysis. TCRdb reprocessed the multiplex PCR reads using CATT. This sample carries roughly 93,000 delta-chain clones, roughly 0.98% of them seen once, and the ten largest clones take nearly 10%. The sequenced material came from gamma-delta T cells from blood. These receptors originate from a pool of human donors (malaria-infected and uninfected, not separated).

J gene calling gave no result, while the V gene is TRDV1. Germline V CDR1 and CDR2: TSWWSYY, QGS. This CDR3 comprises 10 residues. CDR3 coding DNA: TGTGCTCTTGGGGAAAATCGGCTCATCTTT. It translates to CALGENRLIF.

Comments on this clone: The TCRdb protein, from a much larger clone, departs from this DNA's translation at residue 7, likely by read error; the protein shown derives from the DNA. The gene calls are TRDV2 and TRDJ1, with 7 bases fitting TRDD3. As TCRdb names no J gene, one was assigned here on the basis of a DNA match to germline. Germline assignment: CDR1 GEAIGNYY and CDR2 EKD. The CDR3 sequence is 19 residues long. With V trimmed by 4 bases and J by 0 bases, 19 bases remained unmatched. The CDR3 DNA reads TGTGCCTGTGAAGCTCTATCTTTGGGGGACGGGAGGTACACCGATAAACTCATCTTT. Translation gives CACEALSLGDGRYTDKLIF.

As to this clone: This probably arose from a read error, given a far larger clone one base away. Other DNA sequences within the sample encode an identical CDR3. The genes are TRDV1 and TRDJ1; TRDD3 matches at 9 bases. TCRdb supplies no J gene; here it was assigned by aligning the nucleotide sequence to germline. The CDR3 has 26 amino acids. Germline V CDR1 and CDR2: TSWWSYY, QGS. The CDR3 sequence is CALGDTLFGATGPDYWGRGYTDKLIF. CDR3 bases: TGTGCTCTCGGGGACACTCTCTTTGGGGCTACAGGGCCCGATTACTGGGGGAGAGGGTACACCGATAAACTCATCTTT.

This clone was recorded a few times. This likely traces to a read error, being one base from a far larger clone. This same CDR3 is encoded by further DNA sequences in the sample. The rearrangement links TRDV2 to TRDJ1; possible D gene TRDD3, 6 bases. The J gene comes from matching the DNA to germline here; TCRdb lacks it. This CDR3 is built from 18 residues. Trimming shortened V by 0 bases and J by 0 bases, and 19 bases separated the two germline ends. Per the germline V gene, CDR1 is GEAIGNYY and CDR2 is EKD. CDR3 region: CACDTVGGDTLYTDKLIF. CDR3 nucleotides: TGTGCCTGTGACACCGTAGGGGGGGACACTCTGTACACCGATAAACTCATCTTT.

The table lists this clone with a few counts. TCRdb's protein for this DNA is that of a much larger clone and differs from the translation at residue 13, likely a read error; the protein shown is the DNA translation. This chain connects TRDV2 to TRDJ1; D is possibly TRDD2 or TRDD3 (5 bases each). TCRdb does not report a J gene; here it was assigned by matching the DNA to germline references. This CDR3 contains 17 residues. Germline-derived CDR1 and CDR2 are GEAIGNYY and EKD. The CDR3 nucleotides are TGTGCCTGTGACCCTGTCTTATGGGGAACCTACACCGGTAAACTCATCTTT. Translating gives CACDPVLWGTYTGKLIF.

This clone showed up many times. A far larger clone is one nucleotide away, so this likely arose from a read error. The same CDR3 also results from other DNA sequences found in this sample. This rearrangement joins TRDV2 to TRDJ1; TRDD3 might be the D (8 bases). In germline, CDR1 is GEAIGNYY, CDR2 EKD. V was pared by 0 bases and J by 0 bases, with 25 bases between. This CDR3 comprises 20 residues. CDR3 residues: CACDTVSGGSPFLYTDKLIF. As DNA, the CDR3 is TGTGCCTGTGACACCGTGAGTGGGGGATCCCCCTTCCTCTACACCGATAAACTCATCTTT.

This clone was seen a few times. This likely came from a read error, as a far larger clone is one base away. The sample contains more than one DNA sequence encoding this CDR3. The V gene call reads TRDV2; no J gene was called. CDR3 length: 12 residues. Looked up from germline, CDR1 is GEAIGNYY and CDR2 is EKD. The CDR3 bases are TGTGCCTGTGACACCGGACGTTCAGCTCTCATCTTT. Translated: CACDTGRSALIF.

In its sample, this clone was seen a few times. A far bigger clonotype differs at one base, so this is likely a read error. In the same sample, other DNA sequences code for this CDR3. CDR3 sequence: CACDTVSSGGYTDKLIF. CDR3 in DNA: TGTGCCTGCGACACCGTGTCGTCCGGGGGCTACACCGATAAACTCATCTTT. The chain couples TRDV2 to TRDJ1; tentatively, D is TRDD3 (5 bases). TCRdb gives no J gene; it was assigned here by matching the DNA to germline. There are 17 residues in the CDR3. The germline V gene encodes CDR1 GEAIGNYY and CDR2 EKD.

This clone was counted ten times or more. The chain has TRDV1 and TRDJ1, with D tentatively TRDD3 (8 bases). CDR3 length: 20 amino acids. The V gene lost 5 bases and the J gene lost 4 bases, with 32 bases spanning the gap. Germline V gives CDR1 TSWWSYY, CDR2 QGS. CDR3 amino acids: CALGLRVPTFWGISNDKLIF. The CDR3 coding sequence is TGTGCTCTTGGGCTTCGGGTTCCTACGTTTTGGGGGATTTCCAACGATAAACTCATCTTT.

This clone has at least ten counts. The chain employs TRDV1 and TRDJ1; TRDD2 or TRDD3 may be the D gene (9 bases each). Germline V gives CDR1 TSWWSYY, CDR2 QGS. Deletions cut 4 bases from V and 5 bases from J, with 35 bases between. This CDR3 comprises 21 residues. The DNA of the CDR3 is TGTGCTCTTGGGGTACAGCCTTCCTACACCTTATGGGGGATAAGGGTAGATAAACTCATCTTT. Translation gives CALGVQPSYTLWGIRVDKLIF.

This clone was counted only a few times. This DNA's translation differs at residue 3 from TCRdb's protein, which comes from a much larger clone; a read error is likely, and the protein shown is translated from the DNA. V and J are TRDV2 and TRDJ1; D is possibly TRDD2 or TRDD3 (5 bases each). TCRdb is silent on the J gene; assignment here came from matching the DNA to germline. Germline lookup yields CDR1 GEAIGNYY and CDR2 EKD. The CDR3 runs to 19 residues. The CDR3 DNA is TGTGCCTATGACACCCTCCGAGGGGGCCCTTCACCTACGATGGATAAACTCATCTTT. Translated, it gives CAYDTLRGGPSPTMDKLIF.

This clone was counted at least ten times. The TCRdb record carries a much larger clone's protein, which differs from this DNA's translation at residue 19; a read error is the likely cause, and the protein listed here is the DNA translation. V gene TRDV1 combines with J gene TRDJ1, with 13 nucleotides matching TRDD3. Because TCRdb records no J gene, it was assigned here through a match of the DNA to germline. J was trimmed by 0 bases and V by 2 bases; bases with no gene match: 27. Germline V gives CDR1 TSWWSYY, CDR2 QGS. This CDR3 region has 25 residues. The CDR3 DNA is TGTGCTCTTGGGGAATTACCTTTCACAAGGACTGGGGGATACGCGCGCCGACTGCACACCGATAAACTCATCTTT. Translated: CALGELPFTRTGGYARRLHTDKLIF.

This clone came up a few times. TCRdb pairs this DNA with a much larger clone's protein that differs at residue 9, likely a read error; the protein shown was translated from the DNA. The CDR3: CACVPLSGNTLEVTDKLIF. The CDR3 bases are TGTGCCTGTGTCCCATTATCTGGGAATACTTTAGAGGTCACCGATAAACTCATCTTT. The rearrangement joins TRDV2 to TRDJ1; D may be TRDD3 (5 bases). No J segment appears in TCRdb, so it was assigned here by matching the sequence to germline. The CDR3 has 19 residues. Looked up from germline, CDR1 is GEAIGNYY and CDR2 is EKD. The V and J ends lost 5 bases and 1 base respectively, with 28 bases between them.

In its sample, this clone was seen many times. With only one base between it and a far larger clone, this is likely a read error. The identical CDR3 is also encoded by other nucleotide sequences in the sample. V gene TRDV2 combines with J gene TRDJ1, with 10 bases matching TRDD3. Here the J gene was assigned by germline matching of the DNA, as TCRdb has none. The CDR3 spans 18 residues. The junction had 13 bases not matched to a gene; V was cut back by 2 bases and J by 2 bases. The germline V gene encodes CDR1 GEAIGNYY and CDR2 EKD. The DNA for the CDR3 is TGTGCCTGTGACAAGGGGGATACGGCCACATCACAGACCGATAAACTCATCTTT. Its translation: CACDKGDTATSQTDKLIF.

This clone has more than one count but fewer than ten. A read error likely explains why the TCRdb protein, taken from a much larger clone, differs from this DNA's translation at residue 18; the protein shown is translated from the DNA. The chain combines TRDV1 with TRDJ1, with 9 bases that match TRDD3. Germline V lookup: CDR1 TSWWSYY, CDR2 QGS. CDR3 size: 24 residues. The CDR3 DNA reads TGTGCTCTTGGGGAATGCCCCCTACTTTTCTCTAGGTCCACGTTACTGGGGGAGAAATATAAACTCATTTTT. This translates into CALGECPLLFSRSTLLGEKYKLIF.

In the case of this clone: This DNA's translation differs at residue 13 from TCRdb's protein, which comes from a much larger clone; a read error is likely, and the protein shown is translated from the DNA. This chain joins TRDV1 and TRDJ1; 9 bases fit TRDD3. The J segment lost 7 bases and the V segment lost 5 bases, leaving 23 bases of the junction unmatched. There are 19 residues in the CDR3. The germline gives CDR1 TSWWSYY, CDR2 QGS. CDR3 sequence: CALGNPRPLGDHEPCKLIF. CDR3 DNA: TGTGCTCTTGGGAACCCGAGACCACTGGGGGACCATGAACCGTGTAAACTCATCTTT.

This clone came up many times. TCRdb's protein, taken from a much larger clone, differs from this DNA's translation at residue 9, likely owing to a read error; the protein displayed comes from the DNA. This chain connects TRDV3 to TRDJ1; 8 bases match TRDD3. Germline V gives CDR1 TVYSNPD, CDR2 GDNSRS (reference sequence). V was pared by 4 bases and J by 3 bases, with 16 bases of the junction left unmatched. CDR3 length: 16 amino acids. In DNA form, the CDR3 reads TGTGCCTCGGGGCCATACTGGGGGGTACAACCCGATAAACTCATCTTT. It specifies CASGPYWGVQPDKLIF.

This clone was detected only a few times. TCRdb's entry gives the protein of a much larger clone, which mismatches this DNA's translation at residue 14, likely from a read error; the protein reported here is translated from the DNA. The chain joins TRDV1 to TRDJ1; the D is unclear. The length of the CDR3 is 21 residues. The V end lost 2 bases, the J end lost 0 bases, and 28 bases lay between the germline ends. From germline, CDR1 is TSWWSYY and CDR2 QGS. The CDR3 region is CALGEKGRPWTKWRYTDKLIF. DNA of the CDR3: TGTGCTCTTGGGGAAAAAGGCCGACCATGGACTAAATGGAGGTACACCGATAAACTCATCTTT.

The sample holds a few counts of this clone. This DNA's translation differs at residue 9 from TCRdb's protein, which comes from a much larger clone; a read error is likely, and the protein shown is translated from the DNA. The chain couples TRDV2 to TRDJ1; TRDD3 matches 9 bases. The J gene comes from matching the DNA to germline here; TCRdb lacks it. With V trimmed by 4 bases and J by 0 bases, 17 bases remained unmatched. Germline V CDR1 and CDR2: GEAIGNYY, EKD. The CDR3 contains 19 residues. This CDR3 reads CACERTGGHAGPYTDKLIF. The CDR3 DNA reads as TGTGCCTGTGAGCGTACTGGGGGACACGCAGGACCGTACACCGATAAACTCATCTTT.

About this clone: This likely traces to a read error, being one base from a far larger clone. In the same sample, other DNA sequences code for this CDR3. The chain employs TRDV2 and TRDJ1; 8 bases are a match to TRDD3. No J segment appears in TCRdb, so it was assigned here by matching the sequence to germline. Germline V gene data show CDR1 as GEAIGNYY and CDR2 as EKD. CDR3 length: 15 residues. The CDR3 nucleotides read TGTGCTTGTGACACCGGGATGGGGGATACCGATAAACTCATCTTT. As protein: CACDTGMGDTDKLIF.

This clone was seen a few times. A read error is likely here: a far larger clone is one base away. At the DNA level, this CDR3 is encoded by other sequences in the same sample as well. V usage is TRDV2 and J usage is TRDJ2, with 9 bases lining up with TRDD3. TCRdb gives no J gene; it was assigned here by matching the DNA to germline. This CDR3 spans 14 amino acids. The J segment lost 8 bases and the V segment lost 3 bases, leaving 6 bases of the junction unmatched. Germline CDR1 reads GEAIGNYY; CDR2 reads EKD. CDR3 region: CACDQLGEPAQLFF. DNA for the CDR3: TGTGCCTGTGACCAACTGGGGGAACCTGCACAACTCTTCTTT.

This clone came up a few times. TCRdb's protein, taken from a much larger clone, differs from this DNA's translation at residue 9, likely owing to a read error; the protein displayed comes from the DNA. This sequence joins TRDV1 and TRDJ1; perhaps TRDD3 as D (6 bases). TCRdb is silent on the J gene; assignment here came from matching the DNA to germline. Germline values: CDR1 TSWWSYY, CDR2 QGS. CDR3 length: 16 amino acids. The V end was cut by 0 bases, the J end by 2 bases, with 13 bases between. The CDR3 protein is CALGELRDMGTDKLIF. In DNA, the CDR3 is TGTGCTCTTGGGGAACTGAGGGATATGGGTACCGATAAACTCATCTTT.

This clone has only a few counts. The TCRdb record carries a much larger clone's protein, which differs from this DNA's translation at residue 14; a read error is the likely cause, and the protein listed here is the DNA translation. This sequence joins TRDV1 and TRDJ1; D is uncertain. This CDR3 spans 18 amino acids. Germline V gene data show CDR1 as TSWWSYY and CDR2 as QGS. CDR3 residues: CALGERFFEYESSEKLIF. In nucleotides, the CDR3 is TGTGCTCTTGGGGAAAGGTTCTTCGAGTACGAGTCCTCCGAGAAACTCATCTTT.

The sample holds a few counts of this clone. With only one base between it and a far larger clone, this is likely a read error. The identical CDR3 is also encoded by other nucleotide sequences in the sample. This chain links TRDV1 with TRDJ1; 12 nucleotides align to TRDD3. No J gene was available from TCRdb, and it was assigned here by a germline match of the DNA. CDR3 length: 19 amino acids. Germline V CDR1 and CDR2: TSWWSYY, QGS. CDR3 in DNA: TGTGCCCTTGGGGAACGTATCCTTTTGTACTGGGGGATACAGGGAGAACTCATCTTT. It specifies CALGERILLYWGIQGELIF.

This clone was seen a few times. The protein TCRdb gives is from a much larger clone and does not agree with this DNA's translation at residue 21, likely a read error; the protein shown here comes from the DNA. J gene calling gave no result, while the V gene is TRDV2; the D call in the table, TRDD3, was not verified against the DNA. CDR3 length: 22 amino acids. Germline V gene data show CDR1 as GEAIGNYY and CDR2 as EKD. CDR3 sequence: CACARPSPSIYWGIEYTDKLTF. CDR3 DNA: TGTGCCTGTGCCCGACCTTCCCCTTCTATATATTGGGGGATAGAGTACACCGATAAACTCACCTTT.

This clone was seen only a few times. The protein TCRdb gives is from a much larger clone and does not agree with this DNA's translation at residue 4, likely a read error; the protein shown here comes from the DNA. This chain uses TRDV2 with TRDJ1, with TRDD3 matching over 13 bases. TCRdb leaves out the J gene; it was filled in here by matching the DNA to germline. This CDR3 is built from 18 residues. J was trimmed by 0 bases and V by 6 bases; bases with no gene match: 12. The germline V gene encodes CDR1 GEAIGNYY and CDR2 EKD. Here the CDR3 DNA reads TGTGCCTGTAACCCCTTACTGGGGGATACGCGAGACACCGATAAACTCATCTTT. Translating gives CACNPLLGDTRDTDKLIF.

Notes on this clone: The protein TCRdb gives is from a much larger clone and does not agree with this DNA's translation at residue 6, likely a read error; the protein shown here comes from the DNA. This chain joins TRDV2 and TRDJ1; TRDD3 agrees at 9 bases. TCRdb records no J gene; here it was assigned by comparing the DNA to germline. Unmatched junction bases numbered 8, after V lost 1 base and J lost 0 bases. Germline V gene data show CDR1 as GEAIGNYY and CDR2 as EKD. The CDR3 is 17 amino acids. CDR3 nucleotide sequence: TGTGCCTGTGACACTCCGGGGGATACAAGGAACACCGATAAACTCATCTTT. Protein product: CACDTPGDTRNTDKLIF.

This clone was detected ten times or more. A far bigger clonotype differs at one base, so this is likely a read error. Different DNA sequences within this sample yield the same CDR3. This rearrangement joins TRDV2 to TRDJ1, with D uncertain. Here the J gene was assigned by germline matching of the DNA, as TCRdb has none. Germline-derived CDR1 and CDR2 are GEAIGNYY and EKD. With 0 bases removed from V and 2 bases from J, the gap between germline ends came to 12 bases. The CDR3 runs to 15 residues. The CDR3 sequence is CACDTVATPTDKLIF. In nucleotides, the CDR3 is TGTGCCTGTGACACCGTCGCTACCCCTACCGATAAACTCATCTTT.

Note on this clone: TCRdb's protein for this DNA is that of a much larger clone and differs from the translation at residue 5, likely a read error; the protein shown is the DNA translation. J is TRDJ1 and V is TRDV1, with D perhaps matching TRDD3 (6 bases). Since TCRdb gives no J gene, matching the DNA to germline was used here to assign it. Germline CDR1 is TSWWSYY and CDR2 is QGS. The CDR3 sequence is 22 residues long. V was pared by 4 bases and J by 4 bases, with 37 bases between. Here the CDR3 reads CALGGRGSTFELWWGFVDKLIF. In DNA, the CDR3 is TGTGCTCTTGGGGGAAGGGGATCTACCTTTGAGTTGTGGTGGGGGTTTGTCGATAAACTCATCTTT.